Below, one T cell receptor beta chain is given with its context. The antigen is unknown. The data derive from a study of T-cell memory formation after mild COVID-19. About the study: Most TCR clusters belonged to a single donor. The study's findings and limits: Shrinking CD4+ clones were chiefly CM and EM; CD8+ ones were chiefly EMRA.

From germline, CDR1 is KGHSH and CDR2 LQKENI. Trimming shortened V by 0 bases and J by 5 bases, and 7 bases separated the two germline ends. This CDR3 is 13 amino acids long. TCRdb itself ran the 5' RACE reads through MiXCR, one entry per CDR3 protein. This repertoire shows hundreds of thousands of distinct CDR3 sequences, more than 15% found once; its top ten account for more than 10%. The sequence was collected from an adult woman who had mild COVID-19 (a few samples of this study predate the infection). Cell type and time point are not known. V is TRBV18 and J is TRBJ2-5; no reliable D call. The specimen sequenced was PBMCs or a T cell subset sorted from them (not recorded which). CDR3 in DNA: TGTGCCAGCTCACCACCCCATGGGGAGACCCAGTACTTC. It translates to CASSPPHGETQYF.